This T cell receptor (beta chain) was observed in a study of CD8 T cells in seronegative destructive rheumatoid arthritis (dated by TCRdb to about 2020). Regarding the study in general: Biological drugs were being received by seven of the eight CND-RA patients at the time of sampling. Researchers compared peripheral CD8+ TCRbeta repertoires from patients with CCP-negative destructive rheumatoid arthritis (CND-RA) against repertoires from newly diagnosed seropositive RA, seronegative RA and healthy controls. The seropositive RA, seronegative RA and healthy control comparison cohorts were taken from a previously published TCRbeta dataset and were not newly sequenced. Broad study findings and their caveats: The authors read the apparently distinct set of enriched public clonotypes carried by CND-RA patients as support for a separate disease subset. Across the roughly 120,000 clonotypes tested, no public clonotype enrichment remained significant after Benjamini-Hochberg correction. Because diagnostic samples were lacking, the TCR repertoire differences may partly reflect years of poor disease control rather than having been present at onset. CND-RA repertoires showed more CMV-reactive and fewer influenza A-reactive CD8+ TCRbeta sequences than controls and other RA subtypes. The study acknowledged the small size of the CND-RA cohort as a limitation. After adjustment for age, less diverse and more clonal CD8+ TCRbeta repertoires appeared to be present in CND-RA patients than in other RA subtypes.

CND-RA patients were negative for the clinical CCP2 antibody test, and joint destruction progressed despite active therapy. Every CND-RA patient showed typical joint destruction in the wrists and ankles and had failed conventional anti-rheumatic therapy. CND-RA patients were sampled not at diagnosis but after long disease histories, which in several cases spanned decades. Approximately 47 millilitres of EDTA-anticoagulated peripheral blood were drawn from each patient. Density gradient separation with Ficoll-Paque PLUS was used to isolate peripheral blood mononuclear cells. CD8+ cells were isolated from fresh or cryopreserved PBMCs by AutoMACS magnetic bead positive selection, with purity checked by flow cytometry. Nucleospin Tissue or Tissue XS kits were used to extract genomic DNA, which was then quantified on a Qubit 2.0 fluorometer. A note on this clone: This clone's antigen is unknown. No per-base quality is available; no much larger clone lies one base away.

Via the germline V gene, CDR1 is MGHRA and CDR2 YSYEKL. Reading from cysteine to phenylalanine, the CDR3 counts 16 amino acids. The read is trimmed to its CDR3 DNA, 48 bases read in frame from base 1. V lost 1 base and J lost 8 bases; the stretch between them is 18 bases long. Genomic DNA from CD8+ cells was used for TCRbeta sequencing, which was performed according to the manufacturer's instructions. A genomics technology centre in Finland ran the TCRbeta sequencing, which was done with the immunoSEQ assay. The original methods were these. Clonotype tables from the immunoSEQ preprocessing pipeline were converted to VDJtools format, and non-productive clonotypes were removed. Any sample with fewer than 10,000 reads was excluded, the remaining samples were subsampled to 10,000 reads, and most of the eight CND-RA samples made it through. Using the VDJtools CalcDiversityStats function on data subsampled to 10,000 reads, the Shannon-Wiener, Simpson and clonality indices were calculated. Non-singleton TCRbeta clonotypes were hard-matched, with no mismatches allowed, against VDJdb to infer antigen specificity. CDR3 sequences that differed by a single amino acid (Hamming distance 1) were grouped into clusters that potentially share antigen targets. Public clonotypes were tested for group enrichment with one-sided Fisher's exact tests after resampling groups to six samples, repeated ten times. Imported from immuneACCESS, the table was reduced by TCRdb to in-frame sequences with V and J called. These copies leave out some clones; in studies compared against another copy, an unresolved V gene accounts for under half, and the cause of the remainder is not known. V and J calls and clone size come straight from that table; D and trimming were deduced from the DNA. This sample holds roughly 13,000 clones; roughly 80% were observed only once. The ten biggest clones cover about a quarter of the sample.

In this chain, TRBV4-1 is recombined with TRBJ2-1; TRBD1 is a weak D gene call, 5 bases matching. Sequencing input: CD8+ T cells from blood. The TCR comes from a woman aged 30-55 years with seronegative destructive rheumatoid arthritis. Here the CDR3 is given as CASSQVARPEGDEQFF. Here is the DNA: TGCGCCAGCAGCCAAGTCGCTCGGCCTGAAGGGGATGAGCAGTTCTTC.